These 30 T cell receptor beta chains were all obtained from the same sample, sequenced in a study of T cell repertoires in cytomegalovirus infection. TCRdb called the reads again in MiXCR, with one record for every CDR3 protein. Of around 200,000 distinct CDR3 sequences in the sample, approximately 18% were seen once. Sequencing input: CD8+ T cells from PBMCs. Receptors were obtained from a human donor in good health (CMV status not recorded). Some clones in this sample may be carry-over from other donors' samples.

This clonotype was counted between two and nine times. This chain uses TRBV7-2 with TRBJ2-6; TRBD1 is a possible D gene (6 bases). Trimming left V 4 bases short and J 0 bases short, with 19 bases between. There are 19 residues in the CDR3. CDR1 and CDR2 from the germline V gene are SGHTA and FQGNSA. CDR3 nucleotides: TGTGCCAGCAGCTCTTCAGTCCAGGGGTCTGGCTCTGGGGCCAACGTCCTGACTTTC. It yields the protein CASSSSVQGSGSGANVLTF. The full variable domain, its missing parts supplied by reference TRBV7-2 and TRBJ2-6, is GAGVSQSPSNKVTEKGKDVELRCDPISGHTALYWYRQSLGQGLEFLIYFQGNSAPDKSGLPSDRFSAERTGGSVSTLTIQRTQQEDSAVYLCASSSSVQGSGSGANVLTFGAGSRLTVL.

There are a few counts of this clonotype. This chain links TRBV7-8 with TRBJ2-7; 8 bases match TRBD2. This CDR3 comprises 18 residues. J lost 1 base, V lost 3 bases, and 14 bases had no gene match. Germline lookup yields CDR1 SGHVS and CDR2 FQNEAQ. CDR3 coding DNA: TGTGCCAGCAGCTTTCGGGAGGGAGTCTACGGTTGGTCCTACGAGCAGTACTTC. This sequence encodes CASSFREGVYGWSYEQYF.

The DNA for the CDR3 is TGTGCCAGCAGCCCCGACAGGGAGGCAGAAAGCTATGGCTACACCTTC. Encoded protein: CASSPDREAESYGYTF. The chain employs TRBV6-4 and TRBJ1-2; TRBD1 agrees at 7 bases. There are 16 residues in the CDR3. V lost 6 bases and J lost 4; bases outside the gene matches: 14. Germline V lookup: CDR1 MRHNA, CDR2 SNTAGT.

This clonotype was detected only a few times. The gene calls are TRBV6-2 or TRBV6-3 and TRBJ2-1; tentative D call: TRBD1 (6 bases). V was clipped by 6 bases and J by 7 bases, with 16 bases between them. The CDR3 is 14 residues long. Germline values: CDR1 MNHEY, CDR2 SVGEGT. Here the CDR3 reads CASRSPGGRNEQFF. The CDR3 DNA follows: TGTGCCAGCAGGTCCCCTGGGGGCCGGAATGAGCAGTTCTTC.

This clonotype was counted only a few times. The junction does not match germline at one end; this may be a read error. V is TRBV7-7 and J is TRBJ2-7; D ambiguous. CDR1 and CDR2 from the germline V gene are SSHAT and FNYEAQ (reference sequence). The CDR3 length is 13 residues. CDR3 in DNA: TGTGCTAGCAGCTTAGCCCTAACCCGAGAGCAGTACTTC. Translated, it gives CASSLALTREQYF.

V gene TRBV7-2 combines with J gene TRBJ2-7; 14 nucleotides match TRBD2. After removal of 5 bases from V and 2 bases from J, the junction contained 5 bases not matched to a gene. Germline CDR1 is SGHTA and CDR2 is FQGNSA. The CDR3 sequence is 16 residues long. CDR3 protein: CASSHGTSGGAYEQYF. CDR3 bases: TGTGCCAGCAGCCACGGGACTAGCGGGGGCGCCTACGAGCAGTACTTC.

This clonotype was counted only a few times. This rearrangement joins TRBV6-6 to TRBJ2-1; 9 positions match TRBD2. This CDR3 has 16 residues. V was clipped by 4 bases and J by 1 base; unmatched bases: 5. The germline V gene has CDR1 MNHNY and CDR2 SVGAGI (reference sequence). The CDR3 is CASSFYAGGSYNEQFF. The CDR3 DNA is TGTGCCAGCAGTTTTTACGCGGGGGGGTCCTACAATGAGCAGTTCTTC.

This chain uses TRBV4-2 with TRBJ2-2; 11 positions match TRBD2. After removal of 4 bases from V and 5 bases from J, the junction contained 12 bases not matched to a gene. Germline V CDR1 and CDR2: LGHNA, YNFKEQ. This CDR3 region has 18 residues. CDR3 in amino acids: CASSPGGSGGAGTGELFF. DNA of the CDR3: TGTGCCAGCAGCCCCGGAGGTAGCGGGGGGGCCGGAACCGGGGAGCTGTTTTTT.

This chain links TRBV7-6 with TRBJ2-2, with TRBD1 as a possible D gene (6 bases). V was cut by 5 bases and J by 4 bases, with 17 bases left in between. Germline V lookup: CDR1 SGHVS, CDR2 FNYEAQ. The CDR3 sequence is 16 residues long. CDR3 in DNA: TGTGCCAGCAGCGGGGCTTACAGGGAAGGCACCGGGGAGCTGTTTTTT. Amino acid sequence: CASSGAYREGTGELFF.

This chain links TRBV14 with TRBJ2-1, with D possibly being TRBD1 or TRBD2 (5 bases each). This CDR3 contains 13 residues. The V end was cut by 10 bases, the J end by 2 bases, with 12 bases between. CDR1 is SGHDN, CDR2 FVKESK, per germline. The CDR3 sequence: CATSRGTYNEQFF. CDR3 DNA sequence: TGTGCCACCTCGAGGGGCACCTACAATGAGCAGTTCTTC.

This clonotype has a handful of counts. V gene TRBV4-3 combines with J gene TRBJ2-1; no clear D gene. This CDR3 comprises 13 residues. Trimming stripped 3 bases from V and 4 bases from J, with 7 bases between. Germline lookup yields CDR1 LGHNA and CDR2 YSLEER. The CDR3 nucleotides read TGCGCCAGCAGCCATGGCAGATACAATGAGCAGTTCTTC. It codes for CASSHGRYNEQFF.

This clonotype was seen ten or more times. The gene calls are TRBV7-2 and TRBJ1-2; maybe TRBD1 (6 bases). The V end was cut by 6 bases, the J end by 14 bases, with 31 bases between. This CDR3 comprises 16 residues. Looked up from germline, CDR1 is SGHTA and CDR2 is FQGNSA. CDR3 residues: CASSSYRTATSKERTF. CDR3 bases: TGTGCCAGCAGTTCCTACCGGACAGCTACGTCGAAAGAAAGGACCTTC.

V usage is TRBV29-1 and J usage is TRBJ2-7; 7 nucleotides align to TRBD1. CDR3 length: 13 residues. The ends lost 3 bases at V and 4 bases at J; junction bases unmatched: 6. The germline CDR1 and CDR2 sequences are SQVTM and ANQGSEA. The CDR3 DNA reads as TGCAGCGTTGAGGGACAGAAATCATACGAGCAGTACTTC. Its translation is CSVEGQKSYEQYF.

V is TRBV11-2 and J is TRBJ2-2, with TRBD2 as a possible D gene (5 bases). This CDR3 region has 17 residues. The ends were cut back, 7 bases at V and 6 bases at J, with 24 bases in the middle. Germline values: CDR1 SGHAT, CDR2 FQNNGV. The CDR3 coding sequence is TGTGCCAGCACCATGTTGAGAGGGCCGTCTATCTCCGGGGAGCTGTTTTTT. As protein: CASTMLRGPSISGELFF.

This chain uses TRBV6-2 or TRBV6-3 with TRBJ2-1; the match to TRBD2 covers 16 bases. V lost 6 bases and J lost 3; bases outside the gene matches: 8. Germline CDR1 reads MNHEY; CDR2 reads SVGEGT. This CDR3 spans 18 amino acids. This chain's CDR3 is CASSSGLAGGPVYNEQFF. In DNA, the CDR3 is TGTGCCAGCAGCTCGGGACTAGCGGGGGGGCCGGTCTACAATGAGCAGTTCTTC.

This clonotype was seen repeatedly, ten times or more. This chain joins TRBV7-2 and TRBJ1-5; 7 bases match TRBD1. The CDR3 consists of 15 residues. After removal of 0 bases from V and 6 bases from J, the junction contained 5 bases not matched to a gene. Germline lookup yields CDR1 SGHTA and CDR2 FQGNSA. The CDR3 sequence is CASSLATRGVQPQHF. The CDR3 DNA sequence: TGTGCCAGCAGCTTAGCGACCAGGGGGGTTCAGCCCCAGCATTTT.

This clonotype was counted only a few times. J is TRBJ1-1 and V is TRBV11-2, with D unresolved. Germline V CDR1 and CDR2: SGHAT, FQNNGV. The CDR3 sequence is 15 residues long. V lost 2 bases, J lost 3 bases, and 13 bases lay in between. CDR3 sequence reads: CASSLLIRYDTEAFF. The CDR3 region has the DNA TGTGCCAGCAGCTTATTAATCCGTTATGACACTGAAGCTTTCTTT.

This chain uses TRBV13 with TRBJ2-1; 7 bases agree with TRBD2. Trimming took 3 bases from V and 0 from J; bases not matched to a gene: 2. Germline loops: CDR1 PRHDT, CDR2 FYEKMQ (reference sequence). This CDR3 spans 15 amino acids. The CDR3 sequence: CASSFRGVSYNEQFF. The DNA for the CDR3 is TGTGCCAGCAGCTTTCGGGGGGTCTCCTACAATGAGCAGTTCTTC. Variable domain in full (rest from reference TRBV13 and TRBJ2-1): AAGVIQSPRHLIKEKRETATLKCYPIPRHDTVYWYQQGPGQDPQFLISFYEKMQSDKGSIPDRFSAQQFSDYHSELNMSSLELGDSALYFCASSFRGVSYNEQFFGPGTRLTVL.

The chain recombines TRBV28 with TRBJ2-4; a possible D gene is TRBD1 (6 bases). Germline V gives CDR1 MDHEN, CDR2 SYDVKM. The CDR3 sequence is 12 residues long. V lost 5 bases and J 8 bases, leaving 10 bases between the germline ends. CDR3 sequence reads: CASSAQGDIQYF. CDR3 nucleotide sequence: TGTGCCAGCAGTGCACAGGGAGACATTCAGTACTTC. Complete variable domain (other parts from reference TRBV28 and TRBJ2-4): DVKVTQSSRYLVKRTGEKVFLECVQDMDHENMFWYRQDPGLGLRLIYFSYDVKMKEKGDIPEGYSVSREKKERFSLILESASTNQTSMYLCASSAQGDIQYFGAGTRLSVL.

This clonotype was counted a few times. The chain's CDR3 is CATRGGVWADTQYF. The CDR3 bases are TGTGCCACGCGAGGCGGAGTTTGGGCAGATACGCAGTATTTT. The V call is TRBV6-2 or TRBV6-3, the J call TRBJ2-3; D unresolved. Germline V gives CDR1 MNHEY, CDR2 SVGEGT. There are 14 residues in the CDR3. Trimming pared 10 bases from V and 4 bases from J, leaving 18 bases between.

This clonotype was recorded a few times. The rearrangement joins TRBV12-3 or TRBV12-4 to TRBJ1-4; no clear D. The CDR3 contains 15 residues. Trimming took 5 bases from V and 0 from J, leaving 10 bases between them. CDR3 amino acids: CASSQRHATNEKLFF. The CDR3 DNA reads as TGTGCCAGCAGTCAAAGACACGCAACTAATGAAAAACTGTTTTTT.

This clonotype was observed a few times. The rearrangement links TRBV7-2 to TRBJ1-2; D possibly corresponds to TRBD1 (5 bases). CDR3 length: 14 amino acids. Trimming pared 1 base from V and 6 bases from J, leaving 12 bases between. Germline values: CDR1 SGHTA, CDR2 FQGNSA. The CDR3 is CASSLGGGFDGYTF. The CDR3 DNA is TGTGCCAGCAGCTTAGGTGGGGGGTTCGATGGCTACACCTTC. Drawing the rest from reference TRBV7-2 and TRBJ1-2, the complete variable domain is GAGVSQSPSNKVTEKGKDVELRCDPISGHTALYWYRQSLGQGLEFLIYFQGNSAPDKSGLPSDRFSAERTGGSVSTLTIQRTQQEDSAVYLCASSLGGGFDGYTFGSGTRLTVV.

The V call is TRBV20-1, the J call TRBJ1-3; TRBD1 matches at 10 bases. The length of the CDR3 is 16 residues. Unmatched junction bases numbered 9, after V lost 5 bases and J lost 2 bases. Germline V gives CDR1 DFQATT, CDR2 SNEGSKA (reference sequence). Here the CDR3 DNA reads TGCAGTGCTCCGGCCGGGACAGGGGTGACTGGAAACACCATATATTTT. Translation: CSAPAGTGVTGNTIYF.

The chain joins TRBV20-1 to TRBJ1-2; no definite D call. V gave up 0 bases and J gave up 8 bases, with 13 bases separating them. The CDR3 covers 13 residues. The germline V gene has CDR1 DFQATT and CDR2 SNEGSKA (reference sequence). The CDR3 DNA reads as TGCAGTGCTAGAGATCCCACAGCCATGGGCTACACCTTC. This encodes CSARDPTAMGYTF.

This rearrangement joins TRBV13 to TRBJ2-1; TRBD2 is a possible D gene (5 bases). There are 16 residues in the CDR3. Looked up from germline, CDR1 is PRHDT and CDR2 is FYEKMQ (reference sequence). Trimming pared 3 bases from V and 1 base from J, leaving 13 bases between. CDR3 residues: CASSFRGDLSYNEQFF. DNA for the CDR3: TGTGCCAGCAGCTTTCGGGGAGACTTGTCCTACAATGAGCAGTTCTTC.

The CDR3 is CASSQGESYNEQFF. The CDR3 region has the DNA TGTGCCAGCAGTCAGGGGGAGTCCTACAATGAGCAGTTCTTC. The rearrangement uses TRBV28 and TRBJ2-1; 7 nucleotides agree with TRBD1. Unmatched junction bases numbered 2, after V lost 5 bases and J lost 1 base. Germline V gives CDR1 MDHEN, CDR2 SYDVKM. The CDR3 length is 14 residues. Complete variable domain (other parts from reference TRBV28 and TRBJ2-1): DVKVTQSSRYLVKRTGEKVFLECVQDMDHENMFWYRQDPGLGLRLIYFSYDVKMKEKGDIPEGYSVSREKKERFSLILESASTNQTSMYLCASSQGESYNEQFFGPGTRLTVL.

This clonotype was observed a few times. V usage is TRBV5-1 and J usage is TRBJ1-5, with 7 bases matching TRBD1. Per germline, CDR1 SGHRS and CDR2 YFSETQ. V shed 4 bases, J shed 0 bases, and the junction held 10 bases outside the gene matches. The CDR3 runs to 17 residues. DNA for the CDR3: TGCGCCAGCAGCCCAATGACAGGGTTTAATAGCAATCAGCCCCAGCATTTT. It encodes CASSPMTGFNSNQPQHF.

The CDR3 nucleotides are TGTGCCAGCAGGGGAGGACAGAGCAACAAAAACATTCAGTACTTC. Translation: CASRGGQSNKNIQYF. J is TRBJ2-4 and V is TRBV28; D possibly matches TRBD1 or TRBD2 (6 bases each). V lost 6 bases to trimming and J lost 3 bases, with 15 bases between them. Germline V gene sequence: CDR1 MDHEN, CDR2 SYDVKM. The CDR3 loop spans 15 amino acids.

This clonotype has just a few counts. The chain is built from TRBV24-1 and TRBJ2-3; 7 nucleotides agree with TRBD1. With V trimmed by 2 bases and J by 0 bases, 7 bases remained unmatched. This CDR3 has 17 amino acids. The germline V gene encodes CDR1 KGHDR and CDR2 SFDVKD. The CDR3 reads CATSDSALTGSTDTQYF. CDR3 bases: TGTGCCACCAGTGATTCTGCCTTGACAGGGAGCACAGATACGCAGTATTTT.

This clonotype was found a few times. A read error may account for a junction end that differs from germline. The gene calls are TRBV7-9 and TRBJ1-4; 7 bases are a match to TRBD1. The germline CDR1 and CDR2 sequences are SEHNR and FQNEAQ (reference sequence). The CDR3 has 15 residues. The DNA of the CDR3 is TGTGTCAGCAGCTTATCCTCCACAGGGGAAGAAAAACTGTTTTTT. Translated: CVSSLSSTGEEKLFF.